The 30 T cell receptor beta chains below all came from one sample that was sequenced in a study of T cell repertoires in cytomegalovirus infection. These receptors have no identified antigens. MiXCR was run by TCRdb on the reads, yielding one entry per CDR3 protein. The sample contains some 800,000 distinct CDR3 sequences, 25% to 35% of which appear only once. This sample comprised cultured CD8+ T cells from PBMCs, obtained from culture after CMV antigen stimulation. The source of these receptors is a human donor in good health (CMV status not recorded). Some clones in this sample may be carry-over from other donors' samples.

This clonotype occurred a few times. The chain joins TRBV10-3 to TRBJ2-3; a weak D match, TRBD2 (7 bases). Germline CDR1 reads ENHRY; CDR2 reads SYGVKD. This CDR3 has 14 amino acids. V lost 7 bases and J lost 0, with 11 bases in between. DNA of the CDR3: TGTGCCATCAAGGCGGGGGCTAGCACAGATACGCAGTATTTT. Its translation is CAIKAGASTDTQYF.

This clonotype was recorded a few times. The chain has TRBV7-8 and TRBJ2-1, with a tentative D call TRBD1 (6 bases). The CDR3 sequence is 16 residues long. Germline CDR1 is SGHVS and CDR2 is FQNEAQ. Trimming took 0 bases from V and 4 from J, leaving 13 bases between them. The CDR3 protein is CASSLAQGIVYNEQFF. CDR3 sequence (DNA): TGTGCCAGCAGCTTAGCCCAGGGGATAGTTTACAATGAGCAGTTCTTC.

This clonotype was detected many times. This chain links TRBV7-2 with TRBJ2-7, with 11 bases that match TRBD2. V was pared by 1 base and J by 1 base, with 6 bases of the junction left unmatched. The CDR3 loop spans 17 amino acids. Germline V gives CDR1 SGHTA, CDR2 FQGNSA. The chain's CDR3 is CASSLGRLAGGSYEQYV. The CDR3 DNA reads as TGTGCCAGCAGCTTAGGAAGGCTAGCGGGGGGTTCCTACGAGCAGTACGTC.

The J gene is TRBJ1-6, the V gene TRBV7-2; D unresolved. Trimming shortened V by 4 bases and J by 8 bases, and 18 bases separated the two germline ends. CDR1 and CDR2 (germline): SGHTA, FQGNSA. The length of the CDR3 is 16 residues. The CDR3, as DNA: TGTGCCAGCAGCTCCAACCTTTCTAGTCGGCATTCACCCCTCCACTTT. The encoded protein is CASSSNLSSRHSPLHF.

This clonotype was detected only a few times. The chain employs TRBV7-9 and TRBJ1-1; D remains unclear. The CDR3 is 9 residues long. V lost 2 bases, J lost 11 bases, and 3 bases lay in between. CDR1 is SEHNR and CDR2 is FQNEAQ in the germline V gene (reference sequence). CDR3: CASSLQAFF. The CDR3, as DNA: TGTGCCAGCAGCTTACAGGCTTTCTTT.

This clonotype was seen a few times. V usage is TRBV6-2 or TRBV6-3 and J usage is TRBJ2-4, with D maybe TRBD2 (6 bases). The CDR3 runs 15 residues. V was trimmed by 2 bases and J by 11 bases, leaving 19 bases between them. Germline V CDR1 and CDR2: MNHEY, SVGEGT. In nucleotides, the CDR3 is TGTGCCAGCAGTTACCCCGGGAGCCCCTTTTACGTTCAGTACTTC. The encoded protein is CASSYPGSPFYVQYF.

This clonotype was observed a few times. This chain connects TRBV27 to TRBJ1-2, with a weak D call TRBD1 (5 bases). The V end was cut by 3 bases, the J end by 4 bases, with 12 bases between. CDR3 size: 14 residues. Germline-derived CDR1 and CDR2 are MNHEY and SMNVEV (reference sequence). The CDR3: CASSFGGSPYGYTF. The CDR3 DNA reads TGTGCCAGCAGTTTCGGGGGATCACCCTATGGCTACACCTTC.

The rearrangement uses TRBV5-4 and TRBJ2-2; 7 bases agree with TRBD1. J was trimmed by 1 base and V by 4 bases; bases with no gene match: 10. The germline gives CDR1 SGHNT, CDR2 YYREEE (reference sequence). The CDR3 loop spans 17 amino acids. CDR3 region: CASSPWVQGMNTGELFF. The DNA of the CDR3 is TGTGCCAGCAGCCCATGGGTACAGGGGATGAACACCGGGGAGCTGTTTTTT.

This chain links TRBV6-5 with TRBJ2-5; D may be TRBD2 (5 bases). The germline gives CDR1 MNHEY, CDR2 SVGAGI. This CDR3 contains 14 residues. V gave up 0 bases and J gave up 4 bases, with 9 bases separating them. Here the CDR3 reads CASSYSRVGETQYF. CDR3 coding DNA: TGTGCCAGCAGTTACTCGAGGGTAGGAGAGACCCAGTACTTC.

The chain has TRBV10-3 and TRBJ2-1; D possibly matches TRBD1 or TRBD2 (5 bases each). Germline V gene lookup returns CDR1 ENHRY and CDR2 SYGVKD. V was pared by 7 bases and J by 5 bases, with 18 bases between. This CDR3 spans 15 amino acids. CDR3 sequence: CAIKDSGTNDNEQFF. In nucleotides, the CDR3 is TGTGCCATCAAAGACTCCGGGACGAACGACAATGAGCAGTTCTTC.

Written as DNA, the CDR3 is TGTGCCAGCAGTGAATGGGTGGCTACATCTGGGGAGACCCAGTACTTC. Residues: CASSEWVATSGETQYF. The V and J genes are TRBV25-1 and TRBJ2-5; D not resolved. The CDR3 contains 16 residues. In germline, CDR1 is MGHDK, CDR2 SYGVNS. The germline V and J ends were trimmed by 1 base and 5 bases, with 17 bases remaining between them.

The CDR3 sequence: CASSIGRTEQYF. CDR3 DNA sequence: TGTGCCAGTAGTATTGGGCGGACCGAGCAGTACTTC. V usage is TRBV19 and J usage is TRBJ2-7; no reliable D call. Trimming left V 3 bases short and J 6 bases short, with 9 bases between. The length of the CDR3 is 12 residues. Germline values: CDR1 LNHDA, CDR2 SQIVND (reference sequence).

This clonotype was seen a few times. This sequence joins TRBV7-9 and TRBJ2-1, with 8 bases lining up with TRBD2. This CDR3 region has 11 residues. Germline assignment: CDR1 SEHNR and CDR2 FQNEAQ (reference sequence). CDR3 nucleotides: TGTGCTCGGGGGGGCCGGAATGAGCAGTTCTTC. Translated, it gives CARGGRNEQFF.

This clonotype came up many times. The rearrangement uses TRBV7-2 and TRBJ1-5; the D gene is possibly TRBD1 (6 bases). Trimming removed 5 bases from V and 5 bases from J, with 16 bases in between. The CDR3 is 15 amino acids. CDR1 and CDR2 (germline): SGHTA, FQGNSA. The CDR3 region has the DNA TGTGCCAGCAGCCTCACTACAGGGAGACATCAGCCCCAGCATTTT. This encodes CASSLTTGRHQPQHF.

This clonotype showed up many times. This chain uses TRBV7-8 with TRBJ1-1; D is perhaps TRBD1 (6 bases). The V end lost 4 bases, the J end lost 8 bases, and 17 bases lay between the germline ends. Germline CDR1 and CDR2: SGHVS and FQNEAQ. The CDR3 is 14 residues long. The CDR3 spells CASSSWTALGEAFF. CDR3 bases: TGTGCCAGCAGCTCCTGGACAGCGTTAGGGGAAGCTTTCTTT. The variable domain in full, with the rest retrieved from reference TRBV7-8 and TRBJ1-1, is GAGVSQSPRYKVAKRGQDVALRCDPISGHVSLFWYQQALGQGPEFLTYFQNEAQLDKSGLPSDRFFAERPEGSVSTLKIQRTQQEDSAVYLCASSSWTALGEAFFGQGTRLTVV.

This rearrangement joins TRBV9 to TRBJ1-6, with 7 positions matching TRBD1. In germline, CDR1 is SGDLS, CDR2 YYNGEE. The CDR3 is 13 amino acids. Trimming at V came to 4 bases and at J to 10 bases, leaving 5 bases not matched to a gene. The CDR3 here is CASSPGTASPLHF. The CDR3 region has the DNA TGTGCCAGCAGCCCTGGGACAGCCTCACCCCTCCACTTT.

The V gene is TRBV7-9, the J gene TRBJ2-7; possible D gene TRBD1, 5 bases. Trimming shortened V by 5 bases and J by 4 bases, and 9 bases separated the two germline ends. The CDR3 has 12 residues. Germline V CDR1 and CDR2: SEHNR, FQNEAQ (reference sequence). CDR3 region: CASSTDRYEQYF. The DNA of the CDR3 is TGTGCCAGCAGCACAGACAGATACGAGCAGTACTTC.

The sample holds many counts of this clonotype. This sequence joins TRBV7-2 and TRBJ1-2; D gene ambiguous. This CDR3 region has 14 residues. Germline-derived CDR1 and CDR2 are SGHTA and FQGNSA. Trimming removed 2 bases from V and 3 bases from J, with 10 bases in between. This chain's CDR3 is CASSLLARDYGYTF. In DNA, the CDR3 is TGTGCCAGCAGCTTACTGGCCCGGGACTATGGCTACACCTTC.

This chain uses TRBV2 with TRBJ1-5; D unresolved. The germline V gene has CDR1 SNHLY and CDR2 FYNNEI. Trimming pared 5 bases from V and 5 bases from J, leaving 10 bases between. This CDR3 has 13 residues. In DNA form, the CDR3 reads TGTGCCAGCAGTACGGCCGGGCATCAGCCCCAGCATTTT. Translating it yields CASSTAGHQPQHF.

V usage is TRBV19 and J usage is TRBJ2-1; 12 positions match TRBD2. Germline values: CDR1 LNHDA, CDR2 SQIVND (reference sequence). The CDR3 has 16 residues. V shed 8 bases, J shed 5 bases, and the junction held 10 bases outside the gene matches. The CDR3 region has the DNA TGTGCCAGTTCTCGCCTAGCGGGGGGGCCAGACAATGAGCAGTTCTTC. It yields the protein CASSRLAGGPDNEQFF.

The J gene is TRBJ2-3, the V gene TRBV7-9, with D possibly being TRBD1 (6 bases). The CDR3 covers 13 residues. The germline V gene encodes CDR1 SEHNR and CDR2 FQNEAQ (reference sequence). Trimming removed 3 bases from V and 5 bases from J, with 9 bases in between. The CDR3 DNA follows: TGTGCCAGCAGCTTCGAGGGGGTAGATACGCAGTATTTT. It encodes CASSFEGVDTQYF. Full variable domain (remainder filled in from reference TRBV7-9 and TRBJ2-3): DTGVSQNPRHKITKRGQNVTFRCDPISEHNRLYWYRQTLGQGPEFLTYFQNEAQLEKSRLLSDRFSAERPKGSFSTLEIQRTEQGDSAMYLCASSFEGVDTQYFGPGTRLTVL.

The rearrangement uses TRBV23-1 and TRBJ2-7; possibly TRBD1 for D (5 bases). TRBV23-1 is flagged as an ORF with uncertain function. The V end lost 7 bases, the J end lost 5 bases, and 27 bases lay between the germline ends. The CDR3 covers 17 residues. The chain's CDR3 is CASTLLGHPGLMDEQYV. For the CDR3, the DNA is TGCGCCAGCACGTTATTGGGGCACCCTGGGCTAATGGACGAGCAGTACGTC.

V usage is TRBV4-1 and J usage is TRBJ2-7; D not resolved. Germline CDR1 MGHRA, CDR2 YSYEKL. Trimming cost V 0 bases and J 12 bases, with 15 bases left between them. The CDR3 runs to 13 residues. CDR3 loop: CASSQDLGQPGYF. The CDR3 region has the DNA TGCGCCAGCAGCCAAGATCTCGGGCAGCCGGGGTACTTC.

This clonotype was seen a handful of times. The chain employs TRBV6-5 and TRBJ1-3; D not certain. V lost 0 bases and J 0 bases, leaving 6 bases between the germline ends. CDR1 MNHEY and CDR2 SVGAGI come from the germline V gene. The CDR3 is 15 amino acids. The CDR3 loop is CASSYSISSGNTIYF. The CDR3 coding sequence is TGTGCCAGCAGTTACTCGATAAGCTCTGGAAACACCATATATTTT.

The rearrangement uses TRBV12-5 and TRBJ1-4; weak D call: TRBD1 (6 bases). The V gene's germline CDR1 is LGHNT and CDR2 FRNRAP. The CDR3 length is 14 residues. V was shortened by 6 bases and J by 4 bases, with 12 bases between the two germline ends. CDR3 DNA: TGTGCTAGTGGCGGACAGAGCCTTAATGAAAAACTGTTTTTT. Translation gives CASGGQSLNEKLFF.

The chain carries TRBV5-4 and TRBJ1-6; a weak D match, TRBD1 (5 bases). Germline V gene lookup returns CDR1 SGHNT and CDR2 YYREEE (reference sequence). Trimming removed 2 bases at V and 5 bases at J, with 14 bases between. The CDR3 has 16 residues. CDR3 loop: CASSLEPPGDNSPLHF. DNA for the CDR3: TGTGCCAGCAGCTTAGAACCGCCGGGGGATAATTCACCCCTCCACTTT.

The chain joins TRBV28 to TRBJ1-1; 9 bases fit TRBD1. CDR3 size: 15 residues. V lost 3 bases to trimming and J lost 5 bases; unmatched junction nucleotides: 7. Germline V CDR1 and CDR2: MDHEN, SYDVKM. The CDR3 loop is CASSFWGQGATEAFF. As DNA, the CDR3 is TGTGCCAGCAGTTTCTGGGGACAGGGTGCAACTGAAGCTTTCTTT.

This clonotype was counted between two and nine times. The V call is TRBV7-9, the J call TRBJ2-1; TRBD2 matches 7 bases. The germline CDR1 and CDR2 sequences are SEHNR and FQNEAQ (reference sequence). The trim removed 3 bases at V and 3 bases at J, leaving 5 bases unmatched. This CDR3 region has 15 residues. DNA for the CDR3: TGTGCCAGCAGCTTGGCGGGACTATTCTACAATGAGCAGTTCTTC. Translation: CASSLAGLFYNEQFF.

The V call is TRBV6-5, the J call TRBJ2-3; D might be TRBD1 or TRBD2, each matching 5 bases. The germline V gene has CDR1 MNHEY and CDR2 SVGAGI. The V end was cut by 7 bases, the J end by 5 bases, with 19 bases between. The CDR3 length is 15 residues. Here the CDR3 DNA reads TGTGCCAGCACCTTAGTAGACGGGGCTATAGATACGCAGTATTTT. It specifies CASTLVDGAIDTQYF.

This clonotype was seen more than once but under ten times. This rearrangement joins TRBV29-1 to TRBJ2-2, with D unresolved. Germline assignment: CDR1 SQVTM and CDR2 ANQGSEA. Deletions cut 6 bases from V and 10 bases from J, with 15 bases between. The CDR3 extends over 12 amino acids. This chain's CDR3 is CSVTGRKEELFF. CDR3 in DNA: TGCAGCGTAACTGGACGGAAGGAGGAGCTGTTTTTT.